This entry concerns a single T cell receptor (beta chain). Its antigen is still unknown. It has no much larger one-base neighbor in the sample; base qualities were not kept. The data were taken from a study of blood T cell repertoires in COVID-19 (dated by TCRdb to the early 2020s). For context, the study as a whole: Samples covering the acute and convalescent phases of COVID-19 were provided by collaborators in the United States, Italy and Spain. The material from the prospective study consisted of cDNA or gDNA derived from T cells, B-cell-depleted T cells, or PBMCs. Deeply sampled blood TCRbeta repertoires from subjects exposed to, actively infected with, or recovered from COVID-19 were included in the dataset. The repertoires were made available in a free public database intended to serve as a resource for research on the immune response to SARS-CoV-2. Samples were obtained from the ongoing ImmuneRACE study (first 160 participants) and from over a thousand subjects provided by 6 global collaborators. Sample metadata almost always included a de-identified subject ID, COVID-19 status, age in years and sex. Where available, HLA class I and class II types were obtained from metadata supplied by the sample provider rather than from assay-based typing. Study-wide findings and limitations: How much clinical and demographic metadata was included differed by source and by participant, and the metadata was provided uncurated.

The collaborating institutions used their own protocols to collect whole blood in K2EDTA tubes. For TCRbeta analysis, collaborator samples were shipped as frozen whole blood, as isolated PBMCs, or as DNA extracted from either sample type. Per the germline V gene, MNHEY is the CDR1 and SVGAGI is the CDR2. The CDR3 runs 12 amino acids, cysteine and phenylalanine included. The sequence is cut down to CDR3 DNA, 36 bases in frame from base 1. Trimming at the junction amounts to 6 bases on V and 11 bases on J, and the germline ends lie 16 bases apart. TCRbeta CDR3 regions were amplified from genomic DNA using the immunoSEQ Assay, a bias-controlled multiplex PCR. Concerning the study's data processing: Within the assay, amplification of reference gene primers was used to estimate how many nucleated cells each sample contained. To quantify the absolute abundance of each unique TCRbeta CDR3 rearrangement, sequence reads were collapsed and filtered. For each sample, productive Simpson clonality was calculated as the square root of Simpson's diversity index over productive rearrangements. TCRdb holds this immuneACCESS table with in-frame rearrangements only. Some clones are missing; in checked studies, unresolved V genes explain under half, and the rest has no known cause. The D gene and trimming were derived from the DNA, and the V and J assignments and clone size from that table. Here the sample has about 160,000 clones; 77% occur a single time. The ten largest clones add up to around 2.7% of the sample.

Specimen: peripheral blood. This TCR derives from a man between 65 and 85 years old with acute or convalescent COVID-19. The sequence is built from TRBV6-5 and TRBJ1-1, and the D gene may be TRBD1, 5 bases matching. The CDR3 protein is CASRKLGRGAFF. The nucleotide sequence reads as follows: TGTGCCAGCAGAAAACTAGGGCGGGGGGCTTTCTTT.